Presented here are 26 T cell receptor beta chains from one specimen sequenced in a study of T cell repertoires in cytomegalovirus infection (dated by TCRdb to between 2017 and 2020). Sequencing was performed on an Illumina HiSeq 1500. TCRdb reran the public reads through fastp at Q25 and MiXCR, keeping productive beta chains. A single entry per CDR3 protein holds the most common genes and DNA from its merged rows. The sample table contains about 530,000 distinct CDR3 sequences; only one count was recorded for about 30% of them. Together, the top ten hold about 13% of the sample. The sample comprised PBMCs. These receptor sequences come from a human donor in good health (CMV status not recorded). Some clones in this sample may be carry-over from other donors' samples.

This clonotype was detected many times. This chain uses TRBV7-2 with TRBJ2-3, with no clear D. Germline V gene sequence: CDR1 SGHTA, CDR2 FQGNSA. The CDR3 has 14 amino acids. The ends were cut back, 5 bases at V and 1 base at J, with 10 bases in the middle. CDR3 region: CASSPAQRTDTQYF. DNA for the CDR3: TGTGCCAGCAGCCCCGCACAGCGCACAGATACGCAGTATTTT. The entire variable domain, with the rest obtained from reference TRBV7-2 and TRBJ2-3, is as follows: GAGVSQSPSNKVTEKGKDVELRCDPISGHTALYWYRQSLGQGLEFLIYFQGNSAPDKSGLPSDRFSAERTGGSVSTLTIQRTQQEDSAVYLCASSPAQRTDTQYFGPGTRLTVL.

The J gene is TRBJ2-7, the V gene TRBV27; a possible D gene is TRBD2 (5 bases). This CDR3 comprises 14 residues. Germline CDR1 reads MNHEY; CDR2 reads SMNVEV (reference sequence). V was shortened by 3 bases and J by 3 bases, with 12 bases between the two germline ends. CDR3 region: CASSFNGDHYEQYF. In DNA, the CDR3 is TGTGCCAGCAGTTTTAACGGGGATCACTACGAGCAGTACTTC.

This clonotype was picked up a small number of times. This chain connects TRBV7-2 to TRBJ1-2, with D maybe TRBD1 (5 bases). The CDR3 runs 13 residues. Germline CDR1 reads SGHTA; CDR2 reads FQGNSA. V lost 4 bases and J 4 bases, leaving 10 bases between the germline ends. CDR3 residues: CASSSTEGYGYTF. For the CDR3, the DNA is TGTGCCAGCAGCTCGACAGAAGGCTATGGCTACACCTTC.

As concerns this clonotype: A much larger clone differs from this one at a single base, so this may be a read error. This chain uses TRBV7-6 with TRBJ2-1; TRBD1 might be the D (5 bases). The germline CDR1 and CDR2 sequences are SGHVS and FNYEAQ. V was clipped by 1 base and J by 8 bases, with 9 bases between them. The CDR3 extends over 13 amino acids. The CDR3: CASSLVARDEQFF. CDR3 coding DNA: TGTGCCAGCAGCTTAGTAGCCAGGGATGAGCAGTTCTTC.

This clonotype was counted ten times or more. This chain connects TRBV7-2 to TRBJ2-2; 10 nucleotides line up with TRBD2. The CDR3 sequence is 15 residues long. V trimming: 5 bases; J trimming: 6 bases; junction bases outside the gene matches: 6. Germline V gene data show CDR1 as SGHTA and CDR2 as FQGNSA. CDR3 bases: TGTGCCAGCAGCCAATACGGACTAGCGGCCGGGGAGCTGTTTTTT. Amino acids: CASSQYGLAAGELFF.

J is TRBJ2-3 and V is TRBV7-9; TRBD2 aligns across 8 bases. Germline V gene sequence: CDR1 SEHNR, CDR2 FQNEAQ (reference sequence). The trim removed 1 base at V and 2 bases at J, leaving 11 bases unmatched. This CDR3 is built from 18 residues. CDR3 sequence: CASSLEGVRAGATDTQYF. The CDR3 nucleotides are TGTGCCAGCAGCTTAGAAGGGGTACGAGCGGGGGCCACAGATACGCAGTATTTT.

The chain employs TRBV5-1 and TRBJ1-5; D unresolved. V dropped 1 base and J dropped 6 bases, with 14 bases sitting between them. Germline V lookup: CDR1 SGHRS, CDR2 YFSETQ. The CDR3 has 15 amino acids. CDR3 in DNA: TGCGCCAGCAGCTTGAAGATGGACGGGCCTCAGCCCCAGCATTTT. Its translation: CASSLKMDGPQPQHF.

A few counts support this clonotype. The CDR3 reads CASSLGFGGEGETQYF. The CDR3 nucleotides read TGTGCCAGCAGCTTGGGTTTCGGGGGAGAGGGGGAGACCCAGTACTTC. The V call is TRBV7-6, the J call TRBJ2-5, with D possibly matching TRBD2 (6 bases). With 3 bases removed from V and 5 bases from J, the gap between germline ends came to 19 bases. CDR1 and CDR2 from the germline V gene are SGHVS and FNYEAQ. The CDR3 is 16 amino acids.

This clonotype occurred a few times. The chain recombines TRBV5-1 with TRBJ2-3, with 9 bases that match TRBD2. The CDR3 sequence is 14 residues long. The germline V gene has CDR1 SGHRS and CDR2 YFSETQ. J lost 5 bases, V lost 7 bases, and 8 bases had no gene match. As DNA, the CDR3 is TGCGCCAGCGGTGGGACTAGCTACATAGATACGCAGTATTTT. It codes for CASGGTSYIDTQYF.

The V and J genes are TRBV7-2 and TRBJ2-1; 8 bases are shared with TRBD1. Losses at the gene ends were 3 bases for V and 8 bases for J; bases not matched to a gene: 9. From germline, CDR1 is SGHTA and CDR2 FQGNSA. This CDR3 contains 15 residues. Here the CDR3 reads CASSFFGTGSHEQFF. The CDR3 nucleotides read TGTGCCAGCAGCTTCTTCGGGACAGGTTCGCATGAGCAGTTCTTC.

The J gene is TRBJ2-5, the V gene TRBV12-3 or TRBV12-4; perhaps TRBD2 as D (5 bases). CDR3 length: 15 amino acids. V was clipped by 6 bases and J by 1 base, with 15 bases between them. CDR3 sequence: CASRVGPGSQETQYF. CDR3 DNA sequence: TGTGCCAGCAGGGTGGGTCCGGGAAGCCAAGAGACCCAGTACTTC.

This clonotype turned up a few times. V gene TRBV5-1 combines with J gene TRBJ1-1; 7 bases map to TRBD1. Germline V lookup: CDR1 SGHRS, CDR2 YFSETQ. CDR3 length: 14 residues. J gave up 6 bases and V 0 bases, and 5 bases lay outside the gene matches. For the CDR3, the DNA is TGCGCCAGCAGCTTGGAGGGGGCAGGGCCTGAAGCTTTCTTT. Its translation is CASSLEGAGPEAFF.

This clonotype was observed a few times. The chain couples TRBV2 to TRBJ2-3, with D possibly being TRBD2 (7 bases). The CDR3 extends over 18 amino acids. Germline V CDR1 and CDR2: SNHLY, FYNNEI. Deletions cut 0 bases from V and 1 base from J, with 17 bases between. CDR3 protein: CASSEAPHSGTRTDTQYF. CDR3 in DNA: TGTGCCAGCAGTGAAGCCCCGCACAGCGGGACACGCACAGATACGCAGTATTTT. Combining the CDR3 with reference TRBV2 and TRBJ2-3 gives the whole variable domain EPEVTQTPSHQVTQMGQEVILRCVPISNHLYFYWYRQILGQKVEFLVSFYNNEISEKSEIFDDQFSVERPDGSNFTLKIRSTKLEDSAMYFCASSEAPHSGTRTDTQYFGPGTRLTVL.

This clonotype was detected a few times. V and J are TRBV30 and TRBJ2-2; possible D gene TRBD2, 5 bases. CDR3 length: 13 residues. V dropped 5 bases and J dropped 4 bases, with 11 bases sitting between them. From germline, CDR1 is GTSNPN and CDR2 SVGIG (reference sequence). This CDR3 reads CAWHTSGTGELFF. The DNA of the CDR3 is TGTGCCTGGCACACTAGTGGCACCGGGGAGCTGTTTTTT.

The V gene is TRBV20-1, the J gene TRBJ2-5; 8 positions agree with TRBD2. Germline loops: CDR1 DFQATT, CDR2 SNEGSKA (reference sequence). Trimming at V came to 6 bases and at J to 4 bases, leaving 10 bases not matched to a gene. The CDR3 has 14 amino acids. As DNA, the CDR3 is TGCAGTGCCACTTCAACGGGAGGGATAGAGACCCAGTACTTC. Its translation: CSATSTGGIETQYF.

A few counts support this clonotype. The chain carries TRBV6-2 or TRBV6-3 and TRBJ2-4, with D tentatively TRBD2 (7 bases). Germline V gives CDR1 MNHEY, CDR2 SVGEGT. V dropped 1 base and J dropped 6 bases, with 13 bases sitting between them. The CDR3 is 15 amino acids. The CDR3 is CASSYLGGLSNIQYF. In nucleotides, the CDR3 is TGTGCCAGCAGTTACTTAGGGGGACTATCAAACATTCAGTACTTC.

This chain connects TRBV7-9 to TRBJ2-6, with D possibly TRBD1 on 6 matching bases. The germline V gene encodes CDR1 SEHNR and CDR2 FQNEAQ (reference sequence). Trimming shortened V by 5 bases and J by 0 bases, and 14 bases separated the two germline ends. The CDR3 contains 17 residues. The CDR3 bases are TGTGCCAGCAGCCACCGGGACACGAACTCTGGGGCCAACGTCCTGACTTTC. Encoded protein: CASSHRDTNSGANVLTF.

The chain is built from TRBV28 and TRBJ2-1; 10 bases agree with TRBD2. With 2 bases clipped from V and 8 bases from J, the junction kept 12 bases outside the gene matches. This CDR3 is 17 amino acids long. Germline CDR1 reads MDHEN; CDR2 reads SYDVKM. CDR3 residues: CASSLALAGVLVDEQFF. CDR3 bases: TGTGCCAGCAGTTTAGCTCTAGCGGGGGTCTTGGTGGATGAGCAGTTCTTC.

The rearrangement uses TRBV30 and TRBJ2-7; 7 bases fit TRBD1. The CDR3 spans 11 residues. Per germline, CDR1 GTSNPN and CDR2 SVGIG (reference sequence). J gave up 6 bases and V 6 bases, and 5 bases lay outside the gene matches. CDR3 sequence (DNA): TGTGCCTGTACGACAGGGATCGAGCAGTACTTC. This codes for CACTTGIEQYF.

The chain recombines TRBV27 with TRBJ1-6; weak D call: TRBD1 (6 bases). Trimming pared 7 bases from V and 9 bases from J, leaving 16 bases between. The CDR3 length is 14 residues. Germline CDR1 and CDR2: MNHEY and SMNVEV (reference sequence). The CDR3, as DNA: TGTGCCAGCACCTACAGGGAGAGGAGTTCACCCCTCCACTTT. Residues: CASTYRERSSPLHF.

J is TRBJ2-1 and V is TRBV4-3, with 11 bases fitting TRBD2. Germline V gene data show CDR1 as LGHNA and CDR2 as YSLEER. This CDR3 comprises 17 residues. J was trimmed by 8 bases and V by 0 bases; bases with no gene match: 9. CDR3 coding DNA: TGCGCCAGCAGCCAAGATGGGCTTAGCGGGAGGGCCTATGAGCAGTTCTTC. Its translation is CASSQDGLSGRAYEQFF.

This clonotype was seen repeatedly, ten times or more. This chain connects TRBV7-2 to TRBJ2-1, with 13 bases aligning to TRBD2. The length of the CDR3 is 15 residues. Unmatched junction bases numbered 3, after V lost 4 bases and J lost 6 bases. The V gene's germline CDR1 is SGHTA and CDR2 FQGNSA. CDR3 nucleotide sequence: TGTGCCAGCAGCTACGGACTAGCGGGAGTCAATGAGCAGTTCTTC. Amino acid sequence: CASSYGLAGVNEQFF.

V usage is TRBV7-2 and J usage is TRBJ2-1; D call uncertain. Germline V gene lookup returns CDR1 SGHTA and CDR2 FQGNSA. Trimming took off 1 base at V and 0 bases at J, with 10 bases between the two ends. The CDR3 contains 16 residues. DNA of the CDR3: TGTGCCAGCAGCTTAGTTCTTCTAAGCTCCTACAATGAGCAGTTCTTC. Translation: CASSLVLLSSYNEQFF.

A few counts support this clonotype. V usage is TRBV9 and J usage is TRBJ2-1, with D possibly being TRBD2 (5 bases). V was pared by 4 bases and J by 0 bases, with 11 bases between. Germline values: CDR1 SGDLS, CDR2 YYNGEE. This CDR3 has 15 amino acids. CDR3 in amino acids: CASSTGSGSYNEQFF. The CDR3 coding sequence is TGTGCCAGCAGCACCGGAAGCGGCTCCTACAATGAGCAGTTCTTC.

CDR3 in amino acids: CARVPSPRNQETQYF. CDR3 DNA: TGCGCCAGAGTTCCTTCCCCCCGGAACCAAGAGACCCAGTACTTC. V gene TRBV4-3 combines with J gene TRBJ2-5; D is unclear. The CDR3 is 15 residues long. CDR1 is LGHNA and CDR2 is YSLEER in the germline V gene. The V gene lost 9 bases and the J gene lost 0 bases, with 17 bases spanning the gap.

This clonotype was observed at least ten times. CDR3 residues: CASSYGVGLSNQPQHF. As DNA, the CDR3 is TGTGCCAGCAGTTACGGCGTAGGTCTTAGCAATCAGCCCCAGCATTTT. This chain joins TRBV6-2 or TRBV6-3 and TRBJ1-5; no firm D call. V lost 2 bases and J 0 bases, leaving 11 bases between the germline ends. CDR3 length: 16 residues. In germline, CDR1 is MNHEY, CDR2 SVGEGT.